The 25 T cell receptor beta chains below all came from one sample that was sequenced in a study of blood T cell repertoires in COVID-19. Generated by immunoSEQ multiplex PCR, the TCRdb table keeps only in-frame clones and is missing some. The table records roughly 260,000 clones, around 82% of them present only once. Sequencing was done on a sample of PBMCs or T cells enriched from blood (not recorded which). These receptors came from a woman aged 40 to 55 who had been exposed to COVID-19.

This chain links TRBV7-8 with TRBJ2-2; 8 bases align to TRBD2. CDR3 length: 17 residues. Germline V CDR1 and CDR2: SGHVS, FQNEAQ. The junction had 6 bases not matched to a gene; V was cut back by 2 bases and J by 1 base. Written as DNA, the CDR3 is TGTGCCAGCAGCTTAAAAGGGCTAGCGGGGAACACCGGGGAGCTGTTTTTT. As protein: CASSLKGLAGNTGELFF. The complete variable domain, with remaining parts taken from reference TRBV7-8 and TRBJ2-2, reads GAGVSQSPRYKVAKRGQDVALRCDPISGHVSLFWYQQALGQGPEFLTYFQNEAQLDKSGLPSDRFFAERPEGSVSTLKIQRTQQEDSAVYLCASSLKGLAGNTGELFFGEGSRLTVL.

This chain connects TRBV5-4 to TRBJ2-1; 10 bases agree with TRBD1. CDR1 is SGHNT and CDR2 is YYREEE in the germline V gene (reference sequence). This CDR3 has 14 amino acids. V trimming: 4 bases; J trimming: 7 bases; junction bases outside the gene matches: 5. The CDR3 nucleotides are TGTGCCAGCAGCGTGGGACAGGGGAGAAATGAGCAGTTCTTC. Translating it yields CASSVGQGRNEQFF.

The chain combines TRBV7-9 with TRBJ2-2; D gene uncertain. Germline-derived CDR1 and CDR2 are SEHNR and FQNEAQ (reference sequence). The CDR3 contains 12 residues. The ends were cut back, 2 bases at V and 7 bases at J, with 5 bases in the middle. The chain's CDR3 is CASSLFIGELFF. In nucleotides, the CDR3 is TGTGCCAGCAGCTTATTTATCGGGGAGCTGTTTTTT.

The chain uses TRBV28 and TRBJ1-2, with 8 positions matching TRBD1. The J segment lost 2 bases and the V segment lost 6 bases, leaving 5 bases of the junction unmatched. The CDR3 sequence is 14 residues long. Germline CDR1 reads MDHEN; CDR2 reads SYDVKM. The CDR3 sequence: CASRAGQENYGYTF. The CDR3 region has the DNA TGTGCCAGCAGAGCGGGACAGGAAAACTATGGCTACACCTTC.

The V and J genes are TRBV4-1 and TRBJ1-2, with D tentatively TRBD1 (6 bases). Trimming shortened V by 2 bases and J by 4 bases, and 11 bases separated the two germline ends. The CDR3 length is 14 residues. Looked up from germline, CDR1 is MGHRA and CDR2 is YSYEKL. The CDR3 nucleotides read TGCGCCAGCAGCCAATTTACAGGGCCCTATGGCTACACCTTC. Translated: CASSQFTGPYGYTF.

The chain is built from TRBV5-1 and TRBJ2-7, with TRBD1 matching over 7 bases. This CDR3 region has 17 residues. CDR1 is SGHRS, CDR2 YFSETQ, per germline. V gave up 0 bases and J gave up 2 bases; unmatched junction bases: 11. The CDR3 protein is CASSLVPGGQEAYEQYF. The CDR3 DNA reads TGCGCCAGCAGCTTGGTACCCGGAGGACAGGAAGCCTACGAGCAGTACTTC.

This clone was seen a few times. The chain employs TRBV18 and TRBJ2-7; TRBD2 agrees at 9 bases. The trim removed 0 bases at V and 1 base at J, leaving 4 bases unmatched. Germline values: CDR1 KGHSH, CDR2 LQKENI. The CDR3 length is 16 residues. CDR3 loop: CASSPPSGGTSYEQYF. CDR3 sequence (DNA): TGTGCCAGCTCACCACCGAGCGGGGGGACTTCCTACGAGCAGTACTTC.

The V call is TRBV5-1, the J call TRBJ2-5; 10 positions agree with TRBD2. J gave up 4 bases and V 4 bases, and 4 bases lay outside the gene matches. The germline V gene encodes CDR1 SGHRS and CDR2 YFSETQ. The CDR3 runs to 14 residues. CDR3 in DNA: TGCGCCAGCAGCGTGTCTAGCGGGGGAGAGACCCAGTACTTC. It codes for CASSVSSGGETQYF. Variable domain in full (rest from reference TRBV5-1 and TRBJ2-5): KAGVTQTPRYLIKTRGQQVTLSCSPISGHRSVSWYQQTPGQGLQFLFEYFSETQRNKGNFPGRFSGRQFSNSRSEMNVSTLELGDSALYLCASSVSSGGETQYFGPGTRLLVL.

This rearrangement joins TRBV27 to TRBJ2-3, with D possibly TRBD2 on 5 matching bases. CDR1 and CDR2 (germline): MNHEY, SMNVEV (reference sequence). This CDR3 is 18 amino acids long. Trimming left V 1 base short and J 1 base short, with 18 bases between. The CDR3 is CASSLFRASPLGTDTQYF. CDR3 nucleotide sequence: TGTGCCAGCAGTTTATTTCGGGCTAGCCCCTTAGGCACAGATACGCAGTATTTT.

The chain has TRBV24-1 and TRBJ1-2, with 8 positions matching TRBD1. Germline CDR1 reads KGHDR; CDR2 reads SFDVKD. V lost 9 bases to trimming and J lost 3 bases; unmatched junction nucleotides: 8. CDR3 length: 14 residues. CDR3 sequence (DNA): TGTGCCACCTCCGACAGGGGTAAGGACTATGGCTACACCTTC. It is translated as CATSDRGKDYGYTF.

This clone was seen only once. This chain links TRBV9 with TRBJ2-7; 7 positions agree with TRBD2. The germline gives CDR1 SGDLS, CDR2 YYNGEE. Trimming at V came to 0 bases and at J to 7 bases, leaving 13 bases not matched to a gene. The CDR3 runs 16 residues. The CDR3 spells CASSVGGGGTLGEQYF. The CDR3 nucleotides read TGTGCCAGCAGCGTAGGTGGGGGGGGGACCCTGGGTGAGCAGTACTTC.

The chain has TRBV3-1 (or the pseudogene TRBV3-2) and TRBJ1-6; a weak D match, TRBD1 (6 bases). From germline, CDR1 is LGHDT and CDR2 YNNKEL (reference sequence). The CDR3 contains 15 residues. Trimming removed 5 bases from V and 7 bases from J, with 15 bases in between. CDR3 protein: CASSARQVGNSPLHF. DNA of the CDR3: TGTGCCAGCAGCGCTCGACAGGTTGGGAATTCACCCCTCCACTTT.

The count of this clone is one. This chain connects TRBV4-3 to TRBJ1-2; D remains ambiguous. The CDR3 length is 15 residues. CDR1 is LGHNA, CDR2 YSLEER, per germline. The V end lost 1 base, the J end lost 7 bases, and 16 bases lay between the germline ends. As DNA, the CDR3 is TGCGCCAGCAGCCAAGGTGCTGAGGGTCTTAGTGGCTACACCTTC. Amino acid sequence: CASSQGAEGLSGYTF.

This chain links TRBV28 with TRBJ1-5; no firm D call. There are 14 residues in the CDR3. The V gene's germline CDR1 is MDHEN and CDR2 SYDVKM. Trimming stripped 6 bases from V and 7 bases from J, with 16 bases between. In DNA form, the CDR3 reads TGTGCCAGCAGCCCGGCGGGTTTACGGCAGCCCCAGCATTTT. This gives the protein CASSPAGLRQPQHF.

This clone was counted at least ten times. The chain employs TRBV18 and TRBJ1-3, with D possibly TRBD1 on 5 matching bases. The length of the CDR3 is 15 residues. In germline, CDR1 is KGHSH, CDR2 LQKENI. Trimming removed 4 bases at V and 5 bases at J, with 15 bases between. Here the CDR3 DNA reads TGTGCCAGCTCACTTGACAGTCTGCAAAGAAACACCATATATTTT. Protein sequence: CASSLDSLQRNTIYF.

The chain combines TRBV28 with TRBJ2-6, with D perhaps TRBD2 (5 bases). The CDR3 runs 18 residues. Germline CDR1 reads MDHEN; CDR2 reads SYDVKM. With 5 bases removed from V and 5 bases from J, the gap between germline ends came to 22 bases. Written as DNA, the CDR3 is TGTGCCAGCAGTCCCCCCCCTACCCACGGAGGTTGGGCCAACGTCCTGACTTTC. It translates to CASSPPPTHGGWANVLTF.

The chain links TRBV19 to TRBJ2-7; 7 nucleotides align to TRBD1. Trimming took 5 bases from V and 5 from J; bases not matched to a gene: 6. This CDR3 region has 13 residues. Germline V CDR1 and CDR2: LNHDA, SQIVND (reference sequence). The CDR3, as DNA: TGTGCCAGTAGTGCCTACAGGGGCCACGAGCAGTACTTC. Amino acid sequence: CASSAYRGHEQYF.

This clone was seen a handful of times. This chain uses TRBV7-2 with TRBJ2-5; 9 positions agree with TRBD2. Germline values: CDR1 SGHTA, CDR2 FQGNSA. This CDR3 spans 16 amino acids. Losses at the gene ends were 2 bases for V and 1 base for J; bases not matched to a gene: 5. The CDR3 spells CASSLSGGGVQETQYF. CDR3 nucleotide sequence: TGTGCCAGCAGCTTATCAGGCGGGGGGGTCCAAGAGACCCAGTACTTC.

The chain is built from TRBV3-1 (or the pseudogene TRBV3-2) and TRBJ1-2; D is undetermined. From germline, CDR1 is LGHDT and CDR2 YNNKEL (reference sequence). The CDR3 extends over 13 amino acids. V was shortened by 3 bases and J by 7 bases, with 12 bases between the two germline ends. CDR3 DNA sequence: TGTGCCAGCAGCCAGATGGGCTTGGGTGGCTACACCTTC. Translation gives CASSQMGLGGYTF.

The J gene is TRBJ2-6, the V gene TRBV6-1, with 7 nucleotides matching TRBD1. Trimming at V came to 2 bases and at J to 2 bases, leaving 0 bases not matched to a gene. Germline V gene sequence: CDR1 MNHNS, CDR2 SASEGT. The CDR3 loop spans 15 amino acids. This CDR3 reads CASSEQGAGANVLTF. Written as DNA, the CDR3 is TGTGCCAGCAGTGAACAGGGGGCTGGGGCCAACGTCCTGACTTTC.

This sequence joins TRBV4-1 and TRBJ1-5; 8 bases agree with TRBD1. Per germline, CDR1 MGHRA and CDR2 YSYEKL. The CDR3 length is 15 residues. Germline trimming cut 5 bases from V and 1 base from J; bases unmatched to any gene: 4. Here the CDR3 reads CASSVRTGSNQPQHF. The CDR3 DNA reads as TGCGCCAGCAGCGTAAGGACAGGGAGCAATCAGCCCCAGCATTTT.

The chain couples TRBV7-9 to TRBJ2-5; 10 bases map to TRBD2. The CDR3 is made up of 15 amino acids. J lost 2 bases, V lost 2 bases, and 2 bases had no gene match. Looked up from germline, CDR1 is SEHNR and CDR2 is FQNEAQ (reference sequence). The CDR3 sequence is CASSLLAGEQETQYF. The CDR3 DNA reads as TGTGCCAGCAGCTTACTAGCGGGGGAGCAAGAGACCCAGTACTTC.

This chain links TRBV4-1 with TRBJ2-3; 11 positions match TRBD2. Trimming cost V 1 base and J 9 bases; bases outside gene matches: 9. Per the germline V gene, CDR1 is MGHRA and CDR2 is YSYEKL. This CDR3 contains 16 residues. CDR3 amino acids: CASSQVLAGGSGTQYF. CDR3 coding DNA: TGCGCCAGCAGCCAAGTGTTAGCGGGGGGGTCGGGAACGCAGTATTTT.

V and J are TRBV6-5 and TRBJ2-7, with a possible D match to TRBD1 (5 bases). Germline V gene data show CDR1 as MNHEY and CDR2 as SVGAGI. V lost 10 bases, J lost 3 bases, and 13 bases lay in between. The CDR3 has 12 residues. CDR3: CATNPQGYEQYF. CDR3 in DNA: TGTGCCACCAATCCTCAGGGCTACGAGCAGTACTTC.

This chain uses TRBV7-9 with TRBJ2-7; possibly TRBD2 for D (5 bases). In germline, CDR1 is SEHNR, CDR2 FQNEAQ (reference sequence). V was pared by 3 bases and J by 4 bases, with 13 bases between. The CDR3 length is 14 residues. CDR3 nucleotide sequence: TGTGCCAGCAGCTTGAAAGGCGGGCAATACGAGCAGTACTTC. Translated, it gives CASSLKGGQYEQYF. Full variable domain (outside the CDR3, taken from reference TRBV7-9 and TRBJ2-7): DTGVSQNPRHKITKRGQNVTFRCDPISEHNRLYWYRQTLGQGPEFLTYFQNEAQLEKSRLLSDRFSAERPKGSFSTLEIQRTEQGDSAMYLCASSLKGGQYEQYFGPGTRLTVT.